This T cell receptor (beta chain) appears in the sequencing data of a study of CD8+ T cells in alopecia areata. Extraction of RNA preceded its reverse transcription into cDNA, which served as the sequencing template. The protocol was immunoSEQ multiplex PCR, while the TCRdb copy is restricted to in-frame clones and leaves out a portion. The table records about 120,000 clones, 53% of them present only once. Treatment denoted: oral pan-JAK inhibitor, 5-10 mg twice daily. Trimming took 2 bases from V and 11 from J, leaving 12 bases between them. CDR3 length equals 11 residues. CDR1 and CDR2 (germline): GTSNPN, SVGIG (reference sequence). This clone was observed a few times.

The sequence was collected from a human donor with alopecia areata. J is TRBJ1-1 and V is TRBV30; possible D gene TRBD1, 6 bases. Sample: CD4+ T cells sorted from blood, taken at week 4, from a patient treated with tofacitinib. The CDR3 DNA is TGTGCCTGGAGTATGAGGGGGGCGGCTTTCTTT. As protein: CAWSMRGAAFF.